In this sample, the clone carrying this TCR beta chain turned up once. Genomic DNA templated the TCR beta VDJ and CDR3 profiling. MiXCR, run by TCRdb on the reads, gives a single entry per CDR3 protein. Of about 160,000 distinct CDR3 sequences listed, roughly two thirds are singletons. V trimming: 6 bases; J trimming: 10 bases; junction bases outside the gene matches: 5. Germline-derived CDR1 and CDR2 are DFQATT and SNEGSKA (reference sequence). The CDR3 sequence is 11 residues long. Patients included in sequencing had previously demonstrated CD8+CD57+ cell expansion by flow cytometry. The sample originates from a study of CD8+CD57+ T cells in acquired aplastic anemia. The wider study: Mean yield of DNA from sorted CD4+ and CD8+ cells was 3.2 ug.

This sequence joins TRBV20-1 and TRBJ1-1, with TRBD1 identical over 10 bases. The specimen was sorted CD4+, CD8+, or CD8+CD57+ T cells (not recorded which) from PBMCs. The clonotype was recovered from a human donor with aplastic anemia. The CDR3 region is CSARDRGRAFF. DNA of the CDR3: TGCAGTGCGAGGGACAGGGGACGAGCTTTCTTT.